This paragraph covers one T cell receptor (beta chain) sequence. This clone was seen more than once but under ten times. What antigen it recognizes has not been identified. Base qualities were left out, and no much larger clone turns up one base away. A MiSeq instrument was used for deep resolution sequencing, which targeted depths ranging from 1 in 1 million up to 1 in 200,000 T cells, with coverage averaging 10x for each clonotype. TCR beta libraries were generated with the immunoSEQ hsTCRB Kit. The paper's data handling went like this. Data were analyzed with ImmunoSEQ Data Assistant and ImmunoSEQ Analyzer, with V, D and J genes assigned per IMGT definitions. Clonality, which ranges from 0 to 1, was calculated by subtracting the normalized Shannon entropy of productive rearrangement frequencies from one. Only overrepresented clonotypes making up at least 0.05% of each patient's repertoire were included in the public clonotype analysis. Thirteen repertoires from age-matched healthy donors, obtained from immuneACCESS, served as clonality controls. The table comes from immuneACCESS by way of TCRdb, which keeps in-frame sequences with V and J called. Part of the clones is missing from these tables; in studies checked, under half for an unresolved V gene and the rest for unknown reasons. The DNA was the basis for D and trimming; V, J and clone size are from that table. The sample table holds about 200,000 clones, of which 55% to 85% were seen once. Over 10% of the sample is held by the ten biggest clonotypes.

This sample's time point label indicates: 20 to 25 months on ibrutinib. For TCR beta library preparation, roughly 2 micrograms of genomic DNA were extracted from the cryopreserved PBMCs. Longitudinal blood samples from CLL patients receiving ibrutinib monotherapy were subjected to high-throughput TCR beta sequencing. The patients took part in an open-label, single-center phase 2 trial of ibrutinib monotherapy. This record comes from a study of cytotoxic CD8 clonotypes in ibrutinib-treated CLL (TCRdb year 2021). At the level of the whole study: The cohort included about 15 treatment-naive and some 10 relapsed/refractory patients; some 18 were IGHV unmutated. Responses were partial in roughly 24 patients and complete in 2; after median about 5.5 years follow-up, some 15 stayed in remission and about twelve progressed. Response samples were obtained after a median of approximately twelve months of treatment, with a range of roughly 6 to 36 months. On average, each sample had about 250,000 productive templates and 96,000 or so productive rearrangements. Of the 80 to 95 participants in the trial, about two dozen had longitudinal samples available. Cryopreserved peripheral blood mononuclear cells were obtained prior to treatment, at the time of response, and at either disease progression or sustained remission. Every remission and progressive disease sample was obtained while ibrutinib was still being received by the patients.

V was cut back by 5 bases and J by 4 bases, leaving a gap of 13 bases between them. The CDR3 has 14 amino acids, counting the end cysteine and phenylalanine. Solely the CDR3 DNA is kept, with 42 bases framed from the first base. The germline V gene sets CDR1 to SGHRS and CDR2 to YFSETQ. Study-wide conclusions, independent of this receptor: Baseline clonality was found to be higher than that of age-matched healthy donors and was strongly correlated with circulating CD8+ T-cell counts. Public clonotypes were rare and either shrank or stayed stable during treatment, and the rise in clonality at ibrutinib response reflected expansion of private clonotypes. Sampling times were not matched between sustained-remission and progressing patients, and lymph node repertoires were not studied. An increase in clonality was observed at ibrutinib response, with clonality remaining stable during sustained remission and falling back toward baseline at progression.

The sequencing used PBMCs, collected after 24 months of ibrutinib treatment. This TCR derives from a human donor with chronic lymphocytic leukemia. Recombination connected TRBV5-1 to TRBJ1-5, with no confidently assigned D gene. CDR3 loop: CASSSAPGNQPQHF. The DNA sequence reads TGCGCCAGCAGTTCAGCCCCGGGGAATCAGCCCCAGCATTTT. Extended through the reference TRBV5-1 and TRBJ1-5 proteins, this CDR3 yields the full variable domain: KAGVTQTPRYLIKTRGQQVTLSCSPISGHRSVSWYQQTPGQGLQFLFEYFSETQRNKGNFPGRFSGRQFSNSRSEMNVSTLELGDSALYLCASSSAPGNQPQHFGDGTRLSIL.